This T cell receptor beta chain was sequenced during a study of technical replicates of blood from several donors. The protocol was immunoSEQ multiplex PCR, while the TCRdb copy is restricted to in-frame clones and leaves out a portion. This table holds about 14,000 clones, around 81% found once. V lost 2 bases, J lost 10 bases, and 13 bases stayed unmatched. CDR1 and CDR2 (germline): MNHNY, SVGAGI (reference sequence). This CDR3 is built from 16 residues. V usage is TRBV6-6 and J usage is TRBJ2-1; 8 bases fit TRBD1. Material for sequencing was PBMCs. This TCR derives from a human donor in good health. CDR3 loop: CASSYERQGPVEEQFF. CDR3 nucleotide sequence: TGTGCCAGCAGTTACGAGAGACAGGGGCCCGTTGAGGAGCAGTTCTTC.